A selection of T cell receptor beta chains follows, all from one sample in a study of CD8 T cells in ankylosing spondylitis. Each CDR3 protein is one row after TCRdb ran MiXCR on the 5' RACE reads. The table includes approximately 540,000 distinct CDR3 sequences, 12% detected once. Material: blood, either unsorted or a sorted T cell fraction (not recorded which). All receptors come from a male donor with ankylosing spondylitis. Both conserved end residues are part of each CDR3. The D gene is left open where the match is weak. Rows give clone size only sometimes, using once, few, many, or a class for an expanded clone.

j_call	v_call	clone_size	cdr3_length	d_call	cdr3_nt	cdr3_aa
TRBJ1-4	TRBV5-5	NA	12	NA	TGTGCCAGCAGCTTGCCAAGTGAAAAACTGTTTTTT	CASSLPSEKLFF
TRBJ1-2	TRBV5-1	NA	13	NA	TGCGCCAGCAGCAAAGGGTCGGTCTATGGCTACACCTTC	CASSKGSVYGYTF
TRBJ1-1	TRBV20-1	few	13	NA	TGCAGTGCTCGTACTACAGGGAACACTGAAGCTTTCTTT	CSARTTGNTEAFF
TRBJ2-7	TRBV29-1	NA	12	NA	TGCAGCGCCGGGAGACAGGCCTACGAGCAGTACTTC	CSAGRQAYEQYF
TRBJ1-5	TRBV29-1	NA	13	NA	TGCAGCGTTGAAGGGATGTTCGGCCAGCCCCAGCATTTT	CSVEGMFGQPQHF
TRBJ1-1	TRBV6-5	many	16	NA	TGTGCCAGCAGTTACACACAACAGGGAGGGGGAATTCTCGCTTTCTTT	CASSYTQQGGGILAFF
TRBJ2-5	TRBV9	few	18	TRBD2	TGTGCCAGCAGCGTAACCCCGTGGGGCAGGCGGGAGGTGGAGACCCAGTACTTC	CASSVTPWGRREVETQYF
TRBJ1-3	TRBV5-1	NA	16	NA	TGCGCCAGCAGCTTGGACAGTCCCGGGGTCGGAAACACCATATATTTT	CASSLDSPGVGNTIYF
TRBJ1-1	TRBV7-9	NA	15	TRBD1	TGTGCCAGCAGCTTACCAACAGGGGGGCCTACTGAAGCTTTCTTT	CASSLPTGGPTEAFF
TRBJ1-5	TRBV11-2	many	15	TRBD1	TGTGCCAGCAGCCCGACCATGGACAGGAATCAGCCCCAGCATTTT	CASSPTMDRNQPQHF
TRBJ2-1	TRBV5-1	few	15	NA	TGCGCCAGCAGCTTGGCTTCGAGTCTCGACAATGAGCAGTTCTTC	CASSLASSLDNEQFF
TRBJ2-2	TRBV30	NA	11	NA	TGTGCCTGGAGTGATGGAGGGGAGCTGTTTTTT	CAWSDGGELFF
TRBJ1-2	TRBV3-1	few	16	TRBD1	TGTGCCAGCAGCCAAGGGCCGGGACAGAACGACTATGGCTACACCTTC	CASSQGPGQNDYGYTF
TRBJ1-1	TRBV12-3/TRBV12-4	many	14	NA	TGTGCCAGCATACCCCCAGACAGAAACACTGAAGCTTTCTTT	CASIPPDRNTEAFF
TRBJ1-5	TRBV27	many	15	NA	TGTGCCAGCAGTTTAAGCAACGGCATGGATCAGCCCCAGCATTTT	CASSLSNGMDQPQHF
TRBJ2-2	TRBV12-3/TRBV12-4	few	14	NA	TGTGCCAGCAGTTTATTCGGAGTCACCGGGGAGCTGTTTTTT	CASSLFGVTGELFF
TRBJ2-1	TRBV5-1	few	14	TRBD1	TGCGCCAGCGAACGGGACAGGGGGGACAGGGAGCAGTTCTTC	CASERDRGDREQFF
TRBJ2-5	TRBV7-2	few	13	NA	TGTGCCAGCAGCTTAGCGCGGCCAGAGACCCAGTACTTC	CASSLARPETQYF